This T cell receptor beta chain was sequenced in a study of molecular identifiers for immune sequencing clone quantification. Each CDR3 protein gets one entry after TCRdb re-called the PCR reads with MiXCR. Of approximately 590,000 distinct CDR3 sequences listed, 25% are singletons. For this clonotype: Its antigen remains unknown.

Looked up from germline, CDR1 is MDHEN and CDR2 is SYDVKM. The CDR3 contains 16 residues. Trimming pared 3 bases from V and 0 bases from J, leaving 12 bases between. General study findings and limits: Barcode collisions between identical TCR molecules could shrink estimates of highly expanded clone sizes. Detecting spiked Jurkat TCR RNA from one cell among 950,000 to 1,000,000 naive cells was reportedly possible.

The chain employs TRBV28 and TRBJ2-1, with a tentative D call TRBD2 (5 bases). The TCR was taken from a human donor in good health. Some libraries in this study had Jurkat cell RNA spiked in. Sequencing was done on a sample of naive CD8+ T cells from blood, with Jurkat cell RNA spiked in. Subset indicated: FACS-sorted CD8+CD4-CCR7+CD45RA+ naive T cells. This CDR3 reads CASSFITGSSYNEQFF. The CDR3 DNA reads as TGTGCCAGCAGTTTCATCACGGGGAGCTCCTACAATGAGCAGTTCTTC.